The 11 T cell receptor beta chains in this list originate from one sample, sequenced in a study of T cell responses to AZD1222 COVID-19 vaccine. Clones were sequenced by immunoSEQ multiplex PCR, and TCRdb holds only the in-frame ones, with some missing. The table includes 95,000 to 150,000 clones, approximately 87% detected once. Sequences were derived from peripheral blood, sampled on day 0 of AZD1222 vaccination. These receptors originate from an adult in good health.

The chain links TRBV6-5 to TRBJ2-5, with 12 bases lining up with TRBD2. V shed 0 bases and J 5 bases; nucleotides not matched to a gene: 4. The length of the CDR3 is 16 residues. The V gene's germline CDR1 is MNHEY and CDR2 SVGAGI. The CDR3 DNA follows: TGTGCCAGCAGTTACTCTCTAGCGGGGGGGCGGGAGACCCAGTACTTC. Translated: CASSYSLAGGRETQYF.

The chain employs TRBV6-4 and TRBJ2-1, with 12 bases aligning to TRBD2. Per the germline V gene, CDR1 is MRHNA and CDR2 is SNTAGT. The CDR3 consists of 21 residues. The V segment lost 0 bases and the J segment 0 bases; nucleotides outside the gene matches: 12. The CDR3 is CASSDSFRTSGGISSYNEQFF. The DNA for the CDR3 is TGTGCCAGCAGTGACTCGTTCCGAACTAGCGGGGGGATAAGCTCCTACAATGAGCAGTTCTTC.

V is TRBV27 and J is TRBJ1-6; 9 bases are a match to TRBD1. Germline assignment: CDR1 MNHEY and CDR2 SMNVEV (reference sequence). The CDR3 is 19 residues long. V dropped 5 bases and J dropped 0; count of bases not matched to a gene: 11. This CDR3 is CASSQVATGGSSYNSPLHF. The CDR3 coding sequence is TGTGCCAGCAGTCAGGTAGCGACAGGGGGAAGCTCCTATAATTCACCCCTCCACTTT.

This clone has more than one count but fewer than ten. This chain joins TRBV2 and TRBJ2-7; maybe TRBD1 (6 bases). CDR3 length: 12 amino acids. Trimming took off 6 bases at V and 5 bases at J, with 11 bases between the two ends. Germline values: CDR1 SNHLY, CDR2 FYNNEI. This CDR3 is CASRAGADEQYF. The CDR3 DNA sequence: TGTGCCAGCAGAGCAGGGGCAGACGAGCAGTACTTC.

The V and J genes are TRBV5-6 and TRBJ1-1; unclear D gene. The V and J ends lost 0 bases and 1 base respectively, with 10 bases between them. The CDR3 loop spans 15 amino acids. CDR1 and CDR2 (germline): SGHDT, YYEEEE. The CDR3 is CASSLERGSNTEAFF. In nucleotides, the CDR3 is TGTGCCAGCAGCTTGGAGCGGGGATCGAACACTGAAGCTTTCTTT. The whole variable domain, remainder taken from reference TRBV5-6 and TRBJ1-1, is DAGVTQSPTHLIKTRGQQVTLRCSPKSGHDTVSWYQQALGQGPQFIFQYYEEEERQRGNFPDRFSGHQFPNYSSELNVNALLLGDSALYLCASSLERGSNTEAFFGQGTRLTVV.

This chain links TRBV27 with TRBJ2-7, with 10 bases aligning to TRBD1. V trimming: 5 bases; J trimming: 6 bases; junction bases outside the gene matches: 4. This CDR3 is built from 13 residues. Germline CDR1 reads MNHEY; CDR2 reads SMNVEV (reference sequence). The CDR3 coding sequence is TGTGCCAGCAGTGCGCGGACAGGGGGCGAGCAGTACTTC. This gives the protein CASSARTGGEQYF.

The rearrangement joins TRBV27 to TRBJ1-3; perhaps TRBD1 as D (5 bases). This CDR3 spans 14 amino acids. V lost 8 bases and J lost 2, with 13 bases in between. Per the germline V gene, CDR1 is MNHEY and CDR2 is SMNVEV (reference sequence). The CDR3 nucleotides are TGTGCCAGCCGTCTGGGGGGAGCTGGAAACACCATATATTTT. This gives the protein CASRLGGAGNTIYF.

Only one count was recorded for this clone. V usage is TRBV11-1 and J usage is TRBJ1-3, with 7 positions matching TRBD1. The ends lost 5 bases at V and 2 bases at J; junction bases unmatched: 6. The CDR3 contains 15 residues. Germline V lookup: CDR1 SGHAT, CDR2 FQDESV (reference sequence). The chain's CDR3 is CASSGTGVAGNTIYF. The CDR3 DNA reads TGTGCCAGCAGCGGAACAGGGGTGGCTGGAAACACCATATATTTT.

The rearrangement uses TRBV2 and TRBJ1-5; TRBD1 is a possible D gene (5 bases). There are 17 residues in the CDR3. Trimming left V 3 bases short and J 0 bases short, with 15 bases between. Germline values: CDR1 SNHLY, CDR2 FYNNEI. The DNA for the CDR3 is TGTGCCAGCAGTGAGTCCCGGACACTTTATAGCAATCAGCCCCAGCATTTT. It yields the protein CASSESRTLYSNQPQHF.

This chain joins TRBV19 and TRBJ2-1, with a tentative D call TRBD2 (5 bases). Trimming removed 6 bases from V and 12 bases from J, with 12 bases in between. In germline, CDR1 is LNHDA, CDR2 SQIVND (reference sequence). This CDR3 is 11 amino acids long. The CDR3 spells CASRLRGAQFF. The DNA of the CDR3 is TGTGCCAGTAGGCTTCGGGGTGCGCAGTTCTTC.

V usage is TRBV6-2 or TRBV6-3 and J usage is TRBJ2-3; TRBD2 is a possible D gene (6 bases). The CDR3 loop spans 15 amino acids. Trimming stripped 2 bases from V and 0 bases from J, with 9 bases between. Per germline, CDR1 MNHEY and CDR2 SVGEGT. The CDR3 sequence: CASSYPGLSTDTQYF. In DNA form, the CDR3 reads TGTGCCAGCAGTTACCCGGGACTTAGCACAGATACGCAGTATTTT.